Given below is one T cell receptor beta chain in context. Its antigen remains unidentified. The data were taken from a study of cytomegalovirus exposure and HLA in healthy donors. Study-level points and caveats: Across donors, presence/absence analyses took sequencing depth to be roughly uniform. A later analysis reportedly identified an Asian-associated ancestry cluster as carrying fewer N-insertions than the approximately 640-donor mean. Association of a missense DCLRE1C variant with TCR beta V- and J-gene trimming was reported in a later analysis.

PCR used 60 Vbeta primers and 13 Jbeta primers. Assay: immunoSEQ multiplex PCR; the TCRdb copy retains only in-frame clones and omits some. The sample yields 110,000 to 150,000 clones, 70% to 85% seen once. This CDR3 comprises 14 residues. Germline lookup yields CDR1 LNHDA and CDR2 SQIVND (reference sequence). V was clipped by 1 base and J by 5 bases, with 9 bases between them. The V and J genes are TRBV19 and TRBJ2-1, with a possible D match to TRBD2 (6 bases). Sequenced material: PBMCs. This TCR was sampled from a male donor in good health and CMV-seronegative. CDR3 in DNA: TGTGCCAGTAGTATAGGACTAGGAGACAATGAGCAGTTCTTC. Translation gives CASSIGLGDNEQFF.